One sample yielded the 15 T cell receptor beta chains listed below, sequenced in a study of cytomegalovirus exposure and HLA in healthy donors. Vbeta (60) and Jbeta (13) primers were used in the PCR. Generated by immunoSEQ multiplex PCR, the TCRdb table keeps only in-frame clones and is missing some. With 150,000 to 200,000 clones in the sample, the ten largest clones hold around 1.2%. Material: PBMCs. These receptors were taken from a woman aged 55-70 years in good health and CMV-seronegative.

V and J are TRBV18 and TRBJ1-5, with 10 bases that match TRBD1. The length of the CDR3 is 15 residues. Germline assignment: CDR1 KGHSH and CDR2 LQKENI. The J segment lost 5 bases and the V segment lost 3 bases, leaving 4 bases of the junction unmatched. CDR3 nucleotide sequence: TGTGCCAGCTCACCCGGGACAGGGGCCTATCAGCCCCAGCATTTT. Translation: CASSPGTGAYQPQHF.

The V and J genes are TRBV4-2 and TRBJ2-2, with a possible D match to TRBD2 (5 bases). Germline assignment: CDR1 LGHNA and CDR2 YNFKEQ. The CDR3 consists of 15 residues. V was clipped by 2 bases and J by 6 bases, with 13 bases between them. CDR3 sequence reads: CASSQIGIASGELFF. DNA for the CDR3: TGTGCCAGCAGCCAAATCGGGATCGCTTCCGGGGAGCTGTTTTTT.

The chain couples TRBV7-9 to TRBJ2-1; TRBD1 agrees at 10 bases. CDR3 length equals 15 residues. The trim removed 5 bases at V and 7 bases at J, leaving 8 bases unmatched. The germline gives CDR1 SEHNR, CDR2 FQNEAQ (reference sequence). The CDR3 DNA is TGTGCCAGCAGCCCCTGGGACAGGGGTTCGAATGAGCAGTTCTTC. The encoded protein is CASSPWDRGSNEQFF.

This chain joins TRBV5-1 and TRBJ2-1; 9 bases agree with TRBD2. Trimming cost V 0 bases and J 7 bases; bases outside gene matches: 11. Germline values: CDR1 SGHRS, CDR2 YFSETQ. The CDR3 consists of 17 residues. For the CDR3, the DNA is TGCGCCAGCAGCTTGGCCCCATTAGCGGGAGATCCGAATGAGCAGTTCTTC. Protein sequence: CASSLAPLAGDPNEQFF.

The genes are TRBV5-1 and TRBJ1-2, with 8 bases identical to TRBD1. Germline CDR1 SGHRS, CDR2 YFSETQ. The junction had 4 bases not matched to a gene; V was cut back by 0 bases and J by 6 bases. The length of the CDR3 is 14 residues. CDR3 sequence reads: CASSLAGTGNGYTF. CDR3 in DNA: TGCGCCAGCAGCTTGGCCGGGACAGGAAATGGCTACACCTTC.

The rearrangement links TRBV7-9 to TRBJ2-2; 8 bases align to TRBD1. The CDR3 length is 17 residues. Trimming at V came to 2 bases and at J to 6 bases, leaving 11 bases not matched to a gene. The V gene's germline CDR1 is SEHNR and CDR2 FQNEAQ (reference sequence). The CDR3 loop reads CASSLWDRKGSAGELFF. The CDR3 DNA is TGTGCCAGCAGCTTATGGGACAGGAAGGGGTCGGCCGGGGAGCTGTTTTTT. Together with reference TRBV7-9 and TRBJ2-2, the CDR3 gives the full variable domain: DTGVSQNPRHKITKRGQNVTFRCDPISEHNRLYWYRQTLGQGPEFLTYFQNEAQLEKSRLLSDRFSAERPKGSFSTLEIQRTEQGDSAMYLCASSLWDRKGSAGELFFGEGSRLTVL.

This chain joins TRBV2 and TRBJ2-3; 9 bases are shared with TRBD1. CDR1 and CDR2 (germline): SNHLY, FYNNEI. Trimming at V came to 4 bases and at J to 2 bases, leaving 7 bases not matched to a gene. This CDR3 has 16 residues. The DNA of the CDR3 is TGTGCCAGCAGTGGATCCGGGACAGGGTACACAGATACGCAGTATTTT. Encoded protein: CASSGSGTGYTDTQYF.

The chain uses TRBV6-1 and TRBJ2-7; the D gene is possibly TRBD2 (6 bases). The CDR3 sequence is 14 residues long. Germline CDR1 and CDR2: MNHNS and SASEGT. V was cut by 5 bases and J by 4 bases, with 15 bases left in between. CDR3 bases: TGTGCCAGCAGTCCGAACCTTGGGGGGTACGAGCAGTACTTC. This translates into CASSPNLGGYEQYF.

V is TRBV7-9 and J is TRBJ1-2, with unresolved D. This CDR3 region has 15 residues. V lost 2 bases, J lost 8 bases, and 18 bases lay in between. In germline, CDR1 is SEHNR, CDR2 FQNEAQ (reference sequence). The DNA for the CDR3 is TGTGCCAGCAGCTTAAAGACTCCCGTGGTTGACGGCTACACCTTC. It is translated as CASSLKTPVVDGYTF.

The chain recombines TRBV30 with TRBJ1-4; D not certain. The V gene lost 4 bases and the J gene lost 6 bases, with 12 bases spanning the gap. CDR3 size: 13 residues. Germline V gene sequence: CDR1 GTSNPN, CDR2 SVGIG (reference sequence). The CDR3, as DNA: TGTGCCTGGACGAGGGTATCGCATGAAAAACTGTTTTTT. Its translation is CAWTRVSHEKLFF.

The rearrangement links TRBV4-2 to TRBJ1-2; 7 bases map to TRBD1. Germline CDR1 LGHNA, CDR2 YNFKEQ. The J segment lost 5 bases and the V segment lost 0 bases, leaving 6 bases of the junction unmatched. CDR3 length equals 15 residues. The CDR3 nucleotides read TGTGCCAGCAGCCAAGATCAGGGGACAGCATATGGCTACACCTTC. Its translation: CASSQDQGTAYGYTF.

The chain recombines TRBV5-6 with TRBJ2-5, with D possibly matching TRBD1 (5 bases). The DNA matches TRBJ2-7 better at its end, which makes the J call doubtful. CDR1 and CDR2 (germline): SGHDT, YYEEEE. CDR3 size: 12 residues. CDR3 sequence: CASSLTGYEQYF. The CDR3 DNA sequence: TGTGCCAGCAGCTTGACAGGCTACGAGCAGTACTTC.

The V and J genes are TRBV20-1 and TRBJ2-3, with a weak D call TRBD2 (6 bases). Trimming took off 6 bases at V and 6 bases at J, with 7 bases between the two ends. Germline V lookup: CDR1 DFQATT, CDR2 SNEGSKA (reference sequence). The CDR3 totals 10 residues. CDR3 sequence: CSAGGDTQYF. In nucleotides, the CDR3 is TGCAGTGCCGGAGGGGATACGCAGTATTTT.

The chain couples TRBV19 to TRBJ1-1; D uncertain. This CDR3 has 15 residues. V was pared by 1 base and J by 3 bases, with 12 bases between. Germline CDR1 LNHDA, CDR2 SQIVND (reference sequence). This CDR3 is CASSIGPSRDTEAFF. The CDR3 region has the DNA TGTGCCAGTAGTATAGGTCCCTCTCGGGACACTGAAGCTTTCTTT.

V usage is TRBV2 and J usage is TRBJ2-3; 9 nucleotides agree with TRBD1. The CDR3 is 14 amino acids. Germline assignment: CDR1 SNHLY and CDR2 FYNNEI. J gave up 2 bases and V 7 bases, and 4 bases lay outside the gene matches. The CDR3 region is CASTRDRVTDTQYF. The CDR3 nucleotides read TGTGCCAGCACCCGGGACAGGGTCACAGATACGCAGTATTTT.